This is a list of T cell receptor beta chains from one sample in a study of blood T cells in healthy people across ages. TCRdb reanalysed the 5' RACE reads using MiXCR and keeps one entry per CDR3 protein. The top ten hold around 10% of the sample, which has over 450,000 distinct CDR3 sequences, approximately 25% seen once. The same specimen was also included in a second study, on T cells of mothers and their children.

Sequencing was done on a sample of blood. These receptor sequences come from a boy younger than 18 in good health. CDR3s include the opening cysteine and the closing phenylalanine or tryptophan. The order of the fields is CDR3 protein, CDR3 DNA, V gene, clone size, D gene, J gene. A D gene is named only where the DNA matches it firmly. A clone size is listed for some rows: how often the clone was seen (once, few, many), or a class if it is expanded.

CASSRQGSFYEQYF,TGTGCCAGCAGCAGACAGGGGTCTTTCTACGAGCAGTACTTC,TRBV27,few,TRBD1,TRBJ2-7
CASSQTDQEKSHF,TGTGCCAGCAGCCAGACGGACCAGGAAAAATCGCACTTC,TRBV6-1,few,NA,TRBJ2-5
CASSPGNGRVETQYF,TGTGCCAGCAGCCCTGGGAACGGTCGCGTAGAGACCCAGTACTTC,TRBV7-9,NA,NA,TRBJ2-5
CASSDPLGGTRKGQETQYF,TGTGCCAGCAGTGACCCCTTAGGGGGCACAAGAAAGGGGCAAGAGACCCAGTACTTC,TRBV25-1,NA,TRBD1,TRBJ2-5
CATSRGGQQYNSPLHF,TGTGCCACCAGCAGAGGGGGACAGCAATATAATTCACCCCTCCACTTT,TRBV15,NA,TRBD1,TRBJ1-6
CASSPLRDSFNTGELFF,TGTGCCAGCAGCCCCCTCCGAGACAGCTTCAACACCGGGGAGCTGTTTTTT,TRBV28,many,NA,TRBJ2-2
CASSPGTSGSSLQETQYF,TGCGCCAGCAGTCCAGGGACTAGCGGGTCCTCGTTACAAGAGACCCAGTACTTC,TRBV4-1,NA,TRBD2,TRBJ2-5
CASSYGGTSGNNEQFF,TGTGCCAGCAGTTATGGGGGGACTAGCGGGAACAATGAGCAGTTCTTC,TRBV6-5,many,TRBD2,TRBJ2-1
CASSSGTGFSEETQYF,TGTGCCAGCAGTTCCGGGACAGGGTTTTCTGAGGAGACCCAGTACTTC,TRBV12-3/TRBV12-4,NA,TRBD1,TRBJ2-5
CASSYLGGGNQETQYF,TGTGCCAGCAGTTACCTCGGGGGGGGTAACCAAGAGACCCAGTACTTC,TRBV6-6,few,TRBD2,TRBJ2-5
CSARQYGEETQYF,TGCAGTGCCCGACAGTACGGTGAAGAGACCCAGTACTTC,TRBV20-1,many,NA,TRBJ2-5
CASSLNQGTAKETQYF,TGTGCCAGCAGTTTAAATCAGGGGACAGCTAAAGAGACCCAGTACTTC,TRBV12-3/TRBV12-4,NA,TRBD1,TRBJ2-5
CASSAPWADEQYF,TGTGCCAGCAGTGCTCCGTGGGCGGACGAGCAGTACTTC,TRBV12-3/TRBV12-4,few,NA,TRBJ2-7
CASGPSGHGYTF,TGTGCCAGCGGCCCAAGCGGTCATGGCTACACCTTC,TRBV13,NA,NA,TRBJ1-2
CASSQGQGAVNEKLFF,TGCGCCAGCAGCCAGGGACAGGGGGCCGTAAATGAAAAACTGTTTTTT,TRBV4-1,many,TRBD1,TRBJ1-4
CASRTDRAYEQYF,TGTGCCAGCAGAACCGACAGGGCTTACGAGCAGTACTTC,TRBV12-3/TRBV12-4,NA,TRBD1,TRBJ2-7
CASSTGNTIYF,TGTGCCAGCAGTACTGGAAACACCATATATTTT,TRBV6-1,NA,NA,TRBJ1-3
CASSYGLGDSSNQPQHF,TGTGCCAGCAGTTACGGGCTTGGGGACAGTAGCAATCAGCCCCAGCATTTT,TRBV6-5,few,TRBD1,TRBJ1-5
CASSFGVNTGELFF,TGTGCCAGCAGCTTCGGGGTGAACACCGGGGAGCTGTTTTTT,TRBV7-2,many,NA,TRBJ2-2
CASRGPANTEAFF,TGTGCCAGCCGGGGGCCGGCGAACACTGAAGCTTTCTTT,TRBV7-9,few,NA,TRBJ1-1
CASGRGGQSTEAFF,TGTGCCAGCGGACGGGGGGGACAGAGCACTGAAGCTTTCTTT,TRBV7-9,once,TRBD1,TRBJ1-1
CASSQGSLRGGETQYF,TGCGCCAGCAGCCAAGGATCGCTGCGCGGAGGAGAGACCCAGTACTTC,TRBV4-3,NA,NA,TRBJ2-5
CASSLAGANNSPLHF,TGTGCCAGCAGCTTAGCAGGGGCAAATAATTCACCCCTCCACTTT,TRBV7-9,few,NA,TRBJ1-6
CSAPKGGASNQPQHF,TGCAGTGCTCCCAAAGGGGGGGCGAGCAATCAGCCCCAGCATTTT,TRBV20-1,NA,NA,TRBJ1-5
CSVEVSVSYEQYF,TGCAGCGTTGAAGTTAGCGTTTCCTACGAGCAGTACTTC,TRBV29-1,few,NA,TRBJ2-7
CSVEFSQGVRYTF,TGCAGCGTTGAATTCAGTCAGGGAGTGCGCTACACCTTC,TRBV29-1,NA,NA,TRBJ1-2
CASTGPEGGYEQYF,TGTGCCAGCACCGGGCCGGAGGGAGGCTACGAGCAGTACTTC,TRBV6-2/TRBV6-3,few,NA,TRBJ2-7
CASRLSNSQETQYF,TGTGCCAGCAGGCTTAGTAACAGCCAAGAGACCCAGTACTTC,TRBV27,few,NA,TRBJ2-5
CASSPSWGRGTEAFF,TGTGCCAGCAGTCCCTCATGGGGGCGGGGCACTGAAGCTTTCTTT,TRBV6-1,NA,NA,TRBJ1-1
CASSLTSGAKSYNEQFF,TGCGCCAGCAGCTTAACATCAGGGGCGAAGTCCTACAATGAGCAGTTCTTC,TRBV5-1,NA,NA,TRBJ2-1
CASSLNFDRPDTQYF,TGTGCCAGCAGCTTAAATTTTGACAGACCAGATACGCAGTATTTT,TRBV7-2,NA,NA,TRBJ2-3
CATGRTGGTDTQYF,TGTGCCACCGGACGGACAGGGGGCACAGATACGCAGTATTTT,TRBV15,NA,TRBD1,TRBJ2-3
CASSETGGRRNEKLFF,TGTGCCAGCAGTGAAACCGGGGGGCGCCGTAATGAAAAACTGTTTTTT,TRBV6-1,NA,NA,TRBJ1-4
CSAETRDSTDTQYF,TGCAGTGCCGAGACTAGGGACAGCACAGATACGCAGTATTTT,TRBV20-1,NA,NA,TRBJ2-3
CASGYSTSGETQYF,TGTGCCAGCGGTTACTCGACCTCAGGAGAGACCCAGTACTTC,TRBV6-2/TRBV6-3,NA,NA,TRBJ2-5
CASRTGPNPSNTGELFF,TGCGCCAGCAGAACTGGACCCAACCCCTCGAACACCGGGGAGCTGTTTTTT,TRBV5-1,NA,NA,TRBJ2-2
CSARETSRQDTQYF,TGCAGTGCTAGAGAGACTAGCCGACAAGATACGCAGTATTTT,TRBV20-1,few,TRBD2,TRBJ2-3
CASSLVGQGNEVLFF,TGTGCCAGCAGTTTAGTTGGACAGGGTAATGAAGTGCTGTTTTTT,TRBV27,NA,TRBD1,TRBJ1-4
CASSQVSYRQGFSYEQYF,TGCGCCAGCAGCCAAGTCTCGTATCGACAGGGATTTTCCTACGAGCAGTACTTC,TRBV4-3,few,TRBD1,TRBJ2-7
CASSFPTGAGYEQYF,TGTGCCAGCAGCTTCCCGACAGGGGCAGGCTACGAGCAGTACTTC,TRBV7-9,NA,TRBD1,TRBJ2-7
CSARGEGNSPLHF,TGCAGTGCAAGGGGGGAGGGTAATTCACCCCTCCACTTT,TRBV20-1,NA,NA,TRBJ1-6
CASSEGALGQGAGNTEAFF,TGTGCCAGCAGTGAAGGGGCATTGGGACAGGGGGCAGGGAACACTGAAGCTTTCTTT,TRBV2,NA,TRBD1,TRBJ1-1
CASSLGSGAWGSQETQYF,TGTGCTAGCAGCTTGGGTTCGGGGGCGTGGGGATCCCAAGAGACCCAGTACTTC,TRBV7-7,few,NA,TRBJ2-5
CASSRDRGFEQYF,TGCGCCAGCAGTCGGGACAGGGGCTTCGAGCAGTACTTC,TRBV4-3,NA,TRBD1,TRBJ2-7
CASSVSGQSTDTQYF,TGTGCCAGCAGCGTCAGCGGGCAGAGCACAGATACGCAGTATTTT,TRBV9,few,NA,TRBJ2-3
CASSYSGGPYSTDTQYF,TGTGCCAGCAGTTACTCGGGAGGGCCCTATAGCACAGATACGCAGTATTTT,TRBV6-5,few,TRBD2,TRBJ2-3
CASSDRVEAKNIQYF,TGCGCCAGCAGCGACAGGGTAGAAGCCAAAAACATTCAGTACTTC,TRBV4-1,NA,TRBD1,TRBJ2-4
CTSSWGQVFEKLFF,TGTACCAGCAGTTGGGGACAGGTTTTTGAAAAACTGTTTTTT,TRBV27,once,TRBD1,TRBJ1-4
CASTPSIGPREKLFF,TGTGCCAGCACCCCCTCAATCGGTCCCAGGGAAAAACTGTTTTTT,TRBV28,NA,NA,TRBJ1-4
CASSFQGLKTQYF,TGTGCCAGCAGTTTTCAGGGTCTTAAGACCCAGTACTTC,TRBV27,few,NA,TRBJ2-5
CASSPNSGGSETQYF,TGTGCCAGCAGTCCAAACAGCGGGGGATCAGAGACCCAGTACTTC,TRBV27,NA,TRBD2,TRBJ2-5
CASSYGGTYQETQYF,TGTGCCAGCAGCTATGGCGGGACCTACCAAGAGACCCAGTACTTC,TRBV7-8,few,NA,TRBJ2-5
CASNPQYDNEQFF,TGTGCCAGCAACCCTCAGTACGACAATGAGCAGTTCTTC,TRBV28,NA,NA,TRBJ2-1
CSALETRGRLGYTF,TGCAGTGCTCTGGAAACGCGGGGCCGCCTTGGCTACACCTTC,TRBV20-1,few,NA,TRBJ1-2
CASSLTHNEQFF,TGTGCCAGCAGTTTGACCCACAATGAGCAGTTCTTC,TRBV28,few,NA,TRBJ2-1
CASSLTGGTGGQETQYF,TGTGCCAGCAGTTTAACTGGGGGGACAGGGGGCCAAGAGACCCAGTACTTC,TRBV6-5,NA,TRBD1,TRBJ2-5
CASSLAGPVPSYEQYF,TGCGCCAGCAGCTTGGCCGGACCGGTTCCCTCCTACGAGCAGTACTTC,TRBV5-1,few,NA,TRBJ2-7